This TCR beta chain appears in the sequencing data of a study of cytomegalovirus exposure and HLA in healthy donors. At the level of the study: Among the 398 genotyped donors, 70% to 85% were placed in the Caucasian-associated ancestry cluster.

Germline trimming cut 5 bases from V and 9 bases from J; bases unmatched to any gene: 4. CDR3 length: 11 residues. Germline loops: CDR1 SGHRS, CDR2 YFSETQ. Note on this clone: Antigen: not known.

Vbeta (60) and Jbeta (13) primers were used in the PCR. This table comes from immunoSEQ multiplex PCR, and its TCRdb copy is limited to in-frame clones, with some not included. The sample has 74,000 or so clones, around three quarters seen once. The study's findings and limits: The classifier was said to identify cytomegalovirus status with high specificity and sensitivity. Reports state that TCR beta sequences accurately predicted most subjects' HLA-A and HLA-B alleles.

Sequenced sample: PBMCs. The chain links TRBV5-1 to TRBJ1-2; TRBD1 matches 7 bases. The TCR sequence derives from a woman aged 40-49 years in good health and CMV-seronegative. This CDR3 is CASRGDSRYTF. CDR3 DNA: TGCGCCAGCAGAGGGGACAGTCGCTACACCTTC.